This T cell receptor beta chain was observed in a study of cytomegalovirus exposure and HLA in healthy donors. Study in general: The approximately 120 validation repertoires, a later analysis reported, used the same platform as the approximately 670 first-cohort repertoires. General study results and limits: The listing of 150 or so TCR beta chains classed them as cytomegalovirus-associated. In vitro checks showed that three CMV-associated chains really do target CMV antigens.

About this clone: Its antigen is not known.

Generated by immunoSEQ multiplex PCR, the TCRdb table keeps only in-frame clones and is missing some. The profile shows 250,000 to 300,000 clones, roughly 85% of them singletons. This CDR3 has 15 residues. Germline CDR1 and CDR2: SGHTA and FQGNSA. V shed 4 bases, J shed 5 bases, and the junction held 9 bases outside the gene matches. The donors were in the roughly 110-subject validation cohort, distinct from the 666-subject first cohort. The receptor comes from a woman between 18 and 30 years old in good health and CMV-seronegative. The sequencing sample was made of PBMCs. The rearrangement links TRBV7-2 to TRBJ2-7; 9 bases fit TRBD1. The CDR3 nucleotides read TGTGCCAGCAGCTCCCCCGGGACAGGGCTCCACGAGCAGTACTTC. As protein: CASSSPGTGLHEQYF.